This TCR beta chain was captured in a study of T cell clonotyping in hematopoietic cell transplantation (dated by TCRdb to the early 2020s). Broadly, across the study: A total of 120 to 150 blood samples were gathered in the study from fewer than 40 consecutive transplant recipients along with their related donors. Patient recruitment ran from 2015 to early 2017, and follow-up continued until late 2020 or death. Findings and caveats that apply to the study as a whole: Sample size was limited, and cells were not sorted, so CD4 and CD8 repertoire contributions could not be separated. A decrease in recipient TCR diversity was observed after transplant, and a progressive increase in pathologically expanded clonotypes was seen from day 30 to day 180. Only a small fraction of recipient repertoires overlapped donor repertoires, with over 95% appearing de novo at the given depth. Broader TCR repertoire diversity after transplant was predicted by Inverse Simpson Index values from donors and from recipients before transplant.

V loses 8 bases, J loses 11 bases, and the germline ends lie 15 bases apart. The germline V gene gives CDR1 as LGHNA and CDR2 as YNFKEQ. Reading from cysteine to phenylalanine, the CDR3 counts 11 amino acids. The only DNA kept is the CDR3, 33 bases in frame from the first base. As concerns this clone: This receptor's antigen is unknown. No much larger clone is present one base from it, and per-base qualities are unavailable.

The immunoSEQ assay, a bias-controlled multiplex PCR using V- and J-specific primers, was used to amplify TCR beta CDR3 regions from genomic DNA. In a second PCR step, the CDR3 amplicons were tagged with a proprietary barcode plus Illumina adapter sequences. An Illumina MiSeq instrument was used for sequencing of the CDR3 libraries. In the source study's methods: immunoSEQ Analyzer 3.0 was used for export and quality control, with R Bioconductor and Immunarch used for downstream analyses. Repertoire metrics were calculated using only productive rearrangements within the normalized downsampled data set. In the normalized cohort, a clonotype counted as pathologically expanded if the clonotype was larger than 5 templates. The Inverse Simpson Index served as the measure of repertoire diversity. The non-normalized data set was used for CMV-specificity analyses so that all clonotypes could be captured. TCRdb mirrors the immuneACCESS table, restricted to in-frame sequences. Some clones are absent from its copies; in checked studies, under half trace to an unresolved V gene, and the reason for the others is unknown. V and J calls and clone size follow that table, whereas D and trimming were derived from the DNA. The sample table records 7,300 or so clones; about 96% of these occur just once. Of the sample, 0.45% is held by the ten largest clones.

What this sample's time point label stands for: 30 days after allo-HCT. Blood from recipients was drawn roughly 28 days before transplant, then again at days 30, 100 and 180 after transplant. Nuclei Lysis Solution was used to extract genomic DNA from fresh or cryopreserved unfractionated peripheral blood mononuclear cells. The receptor comes from a male patient between 40 and 50 years old who had an allogeneic stem cell transplant from a related donor, so the T cells may come from the graft donor. Some clones in this sample may be carry-over from other donors' samples. The V and J genes are TRBV4-2 and TRBJ1-1; a tentative D match to TRBD1 spans 5 bases. The starting material was PBMCs, obtained 30 days after allogeneic stem cell transplant. This receptor has the CDR3 CASGGGSRAFF. The nucleotide sequence is given as TGTGCCAGCGGCGGGGGGTCACGGGCTTTCTTT.